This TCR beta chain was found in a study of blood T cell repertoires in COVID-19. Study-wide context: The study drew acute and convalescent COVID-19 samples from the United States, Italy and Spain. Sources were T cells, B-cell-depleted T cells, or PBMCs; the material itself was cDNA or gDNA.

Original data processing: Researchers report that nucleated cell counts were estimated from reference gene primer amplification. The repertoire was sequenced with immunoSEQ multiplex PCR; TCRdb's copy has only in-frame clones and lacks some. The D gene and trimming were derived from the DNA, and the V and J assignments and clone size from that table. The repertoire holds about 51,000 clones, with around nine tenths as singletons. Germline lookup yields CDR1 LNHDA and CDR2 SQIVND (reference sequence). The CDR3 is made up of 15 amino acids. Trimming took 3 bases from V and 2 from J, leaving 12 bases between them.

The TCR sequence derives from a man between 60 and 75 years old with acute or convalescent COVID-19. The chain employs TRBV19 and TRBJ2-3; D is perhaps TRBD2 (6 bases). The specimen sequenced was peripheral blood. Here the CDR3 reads CASSILGTDTDTQYF. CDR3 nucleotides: TGTGCCAGTAGTATTCTTGGGACTGACACAGATACGCAGTATTTT. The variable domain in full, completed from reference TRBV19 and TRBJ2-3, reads DGGITQSPKYLFRKEGQNVTLSCEQNLNHDAMYWYRQDPGQGLRLIYYSQIVNDFQKGDIAEGYSVSREKKESFPLTVTSAQKNPTAFYLCASSILGTDTDTQYFGPGTRLTVL.